The 17 T cell receptor beta chains given below trace back to one sample, sequenced in a study of cytomegalovirus exposure and HLA in healthy donors. Amplification used 60 Vbeta primers and 13 Jbeta primers. The table came from immunoSEQ multiplex PCR; TCRdb's copy has only in-frame clones and leaves some out. The sample consists of over 150,000 clones, approximately 80% of them appearing once. Source material: PBMCs. These receptors came from a woman aged 50 to 65 in good health and CMV-seropositive.

The V and J genes are TRBV4-3 and TRBJ2-7; 10 nucleotides match TRBD2. With 0 bases clipped from V and 6 bases from J, the junction kept 8 bases outside the gene matches. The germline V gene encodes CDR1 LGHNA and CDR2 YSLEER. This CDR3 is built from 16 residues. CDR3 bases: TGCGCCAGCAGCCAAGAAGCGGGAGGGTCCTTCCGCGAGCAGTACTTC. Its protein product is CASSQEAGGSFREQYF.

This chain uses TRBV2 with TRBJ1-5, with TRBD1 identical over 8 bases. With V trimmed by 6 bases and J by 5 bases, 9 bases remained unmatched. Germline loops: CDR1 SNHLY, CDR2 FYNNEI. The CDR3 covers 15 residues. The CDR3 sequence: CASSGQGPKYQPQHF. DNA of the CDR3: TGTGCCAGCAGCGGACAGGGCCCCAAGTATCAGCCCCAGCATTTT.

This rearrangement joins TRBV11-2 to TRBJ1-1, with TRBD1 as a possible D gene (5 bases). The CDR3 is 15 residues long. Trimming left V 5 bases short and J 0 bases short, with 13 bases between. In germline, CDR1 is SGHAT, CDR2 FQNNGV. CDR3 region: CASSPWRGLNTEAFF. DNA of the CDR3: TGTGCCAGCAGCCCCTGGAGGGGCCTGAACACTGAAGCTTTCTTT.

V gene TRBV2 combines with J gene TRBJ1-1, with TRBD1 as a possible D gene (6 bases). The CDR3 runs to 15 residues. The V and J ends lost 6 bases and 3 bases respectively, with 17 bases between them. CDR1 is SNHLY and CDR2 is FYNNEI in the germline V gene. The CDR3: CASRHSNRDHTEAFF. CDR3 nucleotide sequence: TGTGCCAGCAGACACTCCAACAGGGATCACACTGAAGCTTTCTTT.

The chain has TRBV10-3 and TRBJ2-1; D remains ambiguous. Trimming left V 3 bases short and J 4 bases short, with 7 bases between. Germline CDR1 reads ENHRY; CDR2 reads SYGVKD. The CDR3 extends over 13 amino acids. The chain's CDR3 is CAISDSEYNEQFF. The CDR3 DNA reads TGTGCCATCAGTGACAGCGAATACAATGAGCAGTTCTTC.

The V and J genes are TRBV5-4 and TRBJ2-1; 10 bases line up with TRBD2. Germline V gene sequence: CDR1 SGHNT, CDR2 YYREEE (reference sequence). The ends lost 4 bases at V and 1 base at J; junction bases unmatched: 11. The CDR3 is 18 amino acids. CDR3: CASSTRGKAGGSYNEQFF. CDR3 bases: TGTGCCAGCAGCACGAGGGGTAAAGCGGGAGGGTCCTACAATGAGCAGTTCTTC.

This rearrangement joins TRBV7-9 to TRBJ1-1, with 7 bases aligning to TRBD1. The ends lost 7 bases at V and 8 bases at J; junction bases unmatched: 7. Germline values: CDR1 SEHNR, CDR2 FQNEAQ (reference sequence). The CDR3 totals 12 residues. Here the CDR3 DNA reads TGTGCCAGCACCCTCGGGGACAGCGAAGCTTTCTTT. Its protein is CASTLGDSEAFF.

The chain uses TRBV19 and TRBJ1-2; 9 nucleotides match TRBD1. CDR3 size: 14 residues. After removal of 4 bases from V and 3 bases from J, the junction contained 3 bases not matched to a gene. The germline V gene has CDR1 LNHDA and CDR2 SQIVND (reference sequence). Written as DNA, the CDR3 is TGTGCCAGTAGTACGCGGACAGGGGACTATGGCTACACCTTC. It yields the protein CASSTRTGDYGYTF. Based on the CDR3 plus reference TRBV19 and TRBJ1-2, the full variable domain is DGGITQSPKYLFRKEGQNVTLSCEQNLNHDAMYWYRQDPGQGLRLIYYSQIVNDFQKGDIAEGYSVSREKKESFPLTVTSAQKNPTAFYLCASSTRTGDYGYTFGSGTRLTVV.

The V call is TRBV9, the J call TRBJ2-1; 9 nucleotides line up with TRBD2. This CDR3 spans 16 amino acids. The ends lost 3 bases at V and 15 bases at J; junction bases unmatched: 19. Germline CDR1 SGDLS, CDR2 YYNGEE. This chain's CDR3 is CASSAGGRGSGGNLFF. CDR3 nucleotides: TGTGCCAGCAGCGCCGGGGGGAGGGGTAGCGGGGGTAATTTGTTCTTC.

The J gene is TRBJ1-4, the V gene TRBV19, with TRBD1 matching over 7 bases. Germline V gene data show CDR1 as LNHDA and CDR2 as SQIVND (reference sequence). CDR3 length equals 15 residues. The V and J ends lost 8 bases and 8 bases, in that order; junction bases with no gene match: 14. In DNA, the CDR3 is TGTGCCAGTTTGGAGGAGGGGGCTCCAGGGGAAAAACTGTTTTTT. It is translated as CASLEEGAPGEKLFF.

The chain joins TRBV6-5 to TRBJ1-3; no firm D call. Germline-derived CDR1 and CDR2 are MNHEY and SVGAGI. This CDR3 is built from 16 residues. The germline V and J ends were trimmed by 0 bases and 0 bases, with 9 bases remaining between them. The CDR3 nucleotides are TGTGCCAGCAGTTACTCCCCTGTGGCCTCTGGAAACACCATATATTTT. Protein sequence: CASSYSPVASGNTIYF.

In the case of this clone: The junction and the germline gene differ at one end; a read error may be behind it. The chain links TRBV7-7 to TRBJ2-5; D remains ambiguous. This CDR3 has 15 amino acids. Germline values: CDR1 SSHAT, CDR2 FNYEAQ (reference sequence). The DNA of the CDR3 is TGTGCTAGCAGCTTATCAGGAAGTGATTGGGAGACCCAGTACTTC. Its translation: CASSLSGSDWETQYF.

V and J are TRBV28 and TRBJ1-2; 7 bases map to TRBD1. The germline gives CDR1 MDHEN, CDR2 SYDVKM. This CDR3 comprises 15 residues. With 2 bases clipped from V and 6 bases from J, the junction kept 9 bases outside the gene matches. The CDR3 is CASSLPTTGANGYTF. In DNA form, the CDR3 reads TGTGCCAGCAGTTTACCTACAACAGGGGCCAATGGCTACACCTTC.

The V call is TRBV5-1, the J call TRBJ2-2, with 9 bases fitting TRBD1. V lost 0 bases to trimming and J lost 6 bases; unmatched junction nucleotides: 6. CDR3 length: 16 amino acids. The germline CDR1 and CDR2 sequences are SGHRS and YFSETQ. CDR3 residues: CASSLEGQGEAGELFF. CDR3 bases: TGCGCCAGCAGCTTGGAGGGACAGGGCGAAGCCGGGGAGCTGTTTTTT.

J is TRBJ1-2 and V is TRBV7-2; no clear D gene. Germline V gene sequence: CDR1 SGHTA, CDR2 FQGNSA. V was clipped by 1 base and J by 7 bases, with 7 bases between them. The CDR3 runs 12 residues. Written as DNA, the CDR3 is TGTGCCAGCAGCTTAGAGATAGTTGGCTACACCTTC. Encoded protein: CASSLEIVGYTF.

The rearrangement joins TRBV30 to TRBJ1-5, with 7 bases aligning to TRBD1. The CDR3 totals 13 residues. In germline, CDR1 is GTSNPN, CDR2 SVGIG (reference sequence). With 6 bases clipped from V and 1 base from J, the junction kept 3 bases outside the gene matches. The CDR3 DNA reads TGTGCCTGCACAGGGGACAGCAATCAGCCCCAGCATTTT. It encodes CACTGDSNQPQHF.

This clone was counted between two and nine times. V is TRBV7-9 and J is TRBJ2-2, with D perhaps TRBD2 (7 bases). The CDR3 runs 16 residues. Germline V gene data show CDR1 as SEHNR and CDR2 as FQNEAQ (reference sequence). V lost 5 bases, J lost 6 bases, and 19 bases lay in between. The CDR3 reads CASSLRGGGPPGELFF. The CDR3 DNA reads TGTGCCAGCAGCCTCAGGGGCGGGGGACCCCCCGGGGAGCTGTTTTTT.